This TCR beta chain was identified during a study of blood T cell repertoires in COVID-19. As for the study in general: Specimens from acute and convalescent COVID-19 originated in the United States, Italy and Spain. In each case, the material was cDNA or gDNA derived from T cells, B-cell-depleted T cells, or PBMCs.

Per the study methods: By means of reference gene primer amplification, nucleated cell counts were estimated. Data came from immunoSEQ multiplex PCR; TCRdb stores just in-frame clones and leaves some out. That table furnishes V, J and clone size, whereas the DNA furnished D and trimming. Of a few hundred thousand clones in the sample, approximately 85% were seen once. The CDR3 totals 18 residues. The V gene's germline CDR1 is MGHDK and CDR2 SYGVNS. Unmatched junction bases numbered 15, after V lost 2 bases and J lost 4 bases. V is TRBV25-1 and J is TRBJ2-7, with 9 bases aligning to TRBD2. The specimen sequenced was peripheral blood. The receptor was isolated from a man in his fifties or sixties with active or convalescent COVID-19. The DNA of the CDR3 is TGTGCCAGCAGTGAAGGATGGGTTAGCGGGAGCCATTTATACGAGCAGTACTTC. It is translated as CASSEGWVSGSHLYEQYF.